The next 32 T cell receptor beta chains were all read from a single sample in a study of cytomegalovirus exposure and HLA in healthy donors (dated by TCRdb to 2016 to 2017). Library prep was done by the immunoSEQ multiplex PCR assay. Entries here come from immuneACCESS through TCRdb and include only in-frame sequences with V and J called. Some clones fail to appear in such tables; in the studies checked, an unresolved V gene covers under half of the shortfall, and the cause of the remainder is unknown. For this sample there are about 120,000 clones; 75% to 90% appear just once. The top ten clonotypes cover 4.4% of the sample. The source material was PBMCs. These receptors were collected from a man aged 18-30 years in good health and CMV-seropositive.

V gene TRBV28 combines with J gene TRBJ1-1; D is undetermined. The germline CDR1 and CDR2 sequences are MDHEN and SYDVKM. The CDR3 is made up of 11 amino acids. Trimming removed 8 bases from V and 8 bases from J, with 12 bases in between. The CDR3 DNA reads as TGTGCCAGCGGACCCAGAGGGGAAGCTTTCTTT. It encodes CASGPRGEAFF.

This rearrangement joins TRBV11-2 to TRBJ2-1; 9 positions match TRBD2. This CDR3 has 15 residues. V lost 5 bases, J lost 8 bases, and 10 bases stayed unmatched. CDR1 is SGHAT, CDR2 FQNNGV, per germline. The DNA of the CDR3 is TGTGCCAGCAGCCCTAGAGCTAGCGGGGCCGATGAGCAGTTCTTC. Its protein is CASSPRASGADEQFF.

This sequence joins TRBV5-1 and TRBJ1-1; D possibly corresponds to TRBD1 (5 bases). CDR1 is SGHRS, CDR2 YFSETQ, per germline. The CDR3 loop spans 17 amino acids. Trimming removed 0 bases at V and 4 bases at J, with 19 bases between. In nucleotides, the CDR3 is TGCGCCAGCAGCTTGGGGGTCTTCCAGGGAAGGGGCACTGAAGCTTTCTTT. Translation: CASSLGVFQGRGTEAFF.

V gene TRBV2 combines with J gene TRBJ2-7, with D possibly TRBD1 on 6 matching bases. V lost 3 bases, J lost 1 base, and 13 bases lay in between. Germline values: CDR1 SNHLY, CDR2 FYNNEI. CDR3 length: 15 amino acids. The CDR3 loop is CASSDQGRGSYEQYF. The DNA of the CDR3 is TGTGCCAGCAGTGATCAAGGCAGGGGTTCCTACGAGCAGTACTTC.

The chain has TRBV2 and TRBJ2-2; 10 bases are a match to TRBD1. The CDR3 totals 14 residues. Losses at the gene ends were 7 bases for V and 6 bases for J; bases not matched to a gene: 5. Germline-derived CDR1 and CDR2 are SNHLY and FYNNEI. CDR3 DNA: TGTGCCAGCAAAGGGACAGGGGCCTCCGGGGAGCTGTTTTTT. Its translation: CASKGTGASGELFF.

As regards this clone: Other DNA sequences in this specimen translate into the identical CDR3. This chain uses TRBV20-1 with TRBJ2-7, with D unclear. V was shortened by 2 bases and J by 1 base, with 3 bases between the two germline ends. CDR3 length: 11 amino acids. CDR1 and CDR2 from the germline V gene are DFQATT and SNEGSKA (reference sequence). Here the CDR3 reads CSARSSYEQYF. The CDR3 DNA sequence: TGCAGTGCTAGATCTTCCTACGAGCAGTACTTC.

This CDR3 is CAWSVLGPADTQYF. The DNA of the CDR3 is TGTGCCTGGAGTGTTTTGGGCCCGGCAGATACGCAGTATTTT. The J gene is TRBJ2-3, the V gene TRBV30; no definite D call. The CDR3 is 14 residues long. The V gene's germline CDR1 is GTSNPN and CDR2 SVGIG (reference sequence). Deletions cut 0 bases from V and 4 bases from J, with 11 bases between.

This chain uses TRBV19 with TRBJ1-1; 7 positions match TRBD1. The CDR3 is made up of 15 amino acids. The trim removed 6 bases at V and 1 base at J, leaving 8 bases unmatched. CDR1 and CDR2 (germline): LNHDA, SQIVND (reference sequence). The CDR3 spells CASRLTGVGNTEAFF. In DNA form, the CDR3 reads TGTGCCAGTAGGCTTACAGGGGTCGGGAACACTGAAGCTTTCTTT.

V and J are TRBV7-2 and TRBJ2-1; D may be TRBD2 (5 bases). Germline V lookup: CDR1 SGHTA, CDR2 FQGNSA. CDR3 size: 14 residues. V shed 6 bases and J shed 2 bases, with 11 bases lying between them. DNA for the CDR3: TGTGCCAGCAGTTCGAGGGCACCCTACAATGAGCAGTTCTTC. Protein: CASSSRAPYNEQFF.

V gene TRBV5-6 combines with J gene TRBJ1-2, with D unresolved. CDR3 length: 14 amino acids. V lost 0 bases and J 3 bases, leaving 9 bases between the germline ends. The germline CDR1 and CDR2 sequences are SGHDT and YYEEEE. The CDR3 is CASSLDRGDYGYTF. The CDR3 DNA follows: TGTGCCAGCAGCTTGGATAGAGGCGACTATGGCTACACCTTC.

The rearrangement links TRBV12-2 to TRBJ1-2; the table's D call of TRBD1 was not tested on the DNA. TRBV12-2 is a pseudogene locus. This CDR3 is 15 amino acids long. CDR3 in DNA: TGTGCAAGTCGCTCTCGGGACAGGGCTAACTATGGCTACACCTTC. The encoded protein is CASRSRDRANYGYTF.

The chain links TRBV7-8 to TRBJ2-7; D remains ambiguous. V lost 3 bases to trimming and J lost 4 bases, with 16 bases between them. The CDR3 runs to 15 residues. Germline V gives CDR1 SGHVS, CDR2 FQNEAQ. The CDR3 DNA follows: TGTGCCAGCAGCTTGGCGTCAGGTGGAATGTACGAGCAGTACTTC. It is translated as CASSLASGGMYEQYF.

This clone turned up a few times. The chain uses TRBV2 and TRBJ2-1; D perhaps matches TRBD1 (6 bases). CDR1 is SNHLY, CDR2 FYNNEI, per germline. The CDR3 loop spans 13 amino acids. V was shortened by 2 bases and J by 7 bases, with 9 bases between the two germline ends. The CDR3 reads CASSEWQGNEQFF. The DNA of the CDR3 is TGTGCCAGCAGTGAATGGCAGGGGAATGAGCAGTTCTTC.

The rearrangement links TRBV7-9 to TRBJ2-7; 11 nucleotides align to TRBD1. Germline CDR1 and CDR2: SEHNR and FQNEAQ (reference sequence). CDR3 length equals 15 residues. V was pared by 5 bases and J by 2 bases, with 5 bases of the junction left unmatched. The chain's CDR3 is CASSPGQGAAYEQYF. CDR3 coding DNA: TGTGCCAGCAGCCCCGGACAGGGGGCGGCCTACGAGCAGTACTTC. Variable domain in full (rest from reference TRBV7-9 and TRBJ2-7): DTGVSQNPRHKITKRGQNVTFRCDPISEHNRLYWYRQTLGQGPEFLTYFQNEAQLEKSRLLSDRFSAERPKGSFSTLEIQRTEQGDSAMYLCASSPGQGAAYEQYFGPGTRLTVT.

V usage is TRBV27 and J usage is TRBJ1-2, with TRBD1 matching over 8 bases. The CDR3 spans 14 residues. J gave up 4 bases and V 4 bases, and 5 bases lay outside the gene matches. CDR1 and CDR2 from the germline V gene are MNHEY and SMNVEV (reference sequence). CDR3 region: CASSWTGFGYGYTF. CDR3 DNA: TGTGCCAGCAGTTGGACAGGGTTTGGCTATGGCTACACCTTC.

The chain joins TRBV19 to TRBJ1-1; tentative D call: TRBD1 (6 bases). Germline CDR1 LNHDA, CDR2 SQIVND (reference sequence). There are 15 residues in the CDR3. V was trimmed by 3 bases and J by 8 bases, leaving 19 bases between them. This CDR3 reads CASSIPHARGAEAFF. The CDR3 region has the DNA TGTGCCAGTAGTATCCCGCATGCGCGGGGGGCAGAAGCTTTCTTT.

This chain joins TRBV27 and TRBJ1-2, with a tentative D call TRBD1 (6 bases). Looked up from germline, CDR1 is MNHEY and CDR2 is SMNVEV (reference sequence). V was pared by 3 bases and J by 2 bases, with 10 bases between. The CDR3 is 14 amino acids. CDR3 DNA: TGTGCCAGCAGTTTTGGGGGCGCCAACTATGGCTACACCTTC. Translating gives CASSFGGANYGYTF.

This chain joins TRBV7-2 and TRBJ2-3; a weak D match, TRBD2 (5 bases). Germline V gene data show CDR1 as SGHTA and CDR2 as FQGNSA. CDR3 size: 13 residues. Trimming shortened V by 2 bases and J by 4 bases, and 7 bases separated the two germline ends. In DNA, the CDR3 is TGTGCCAGCAGCTTATTTAGCGCAGATACGCAGTATTTT. Translated, it gives CASSLFSADTQYF.

The chain employs TRBV28 and TRBJ2-7; a weak D match, TRBD1 (5 bases). This CDR3 has 11 residues. The V gene lost 8 bases and the J gene lost 3 bases, with 8 bases spanning the gap. Germline-derived CDR1 and CDR2 are MDHEN and SYDVKM. Here the CDR3 DNA reads TGTGCCAGCGTTCAGGGCTACGAGCAGTACTTC. Translating gives CASVQGYEQYF.

The V and J genes are TRBV4-1 and TRBJ1-4; no clear D gene. V lost 0 bases to trimming and J lost 4 bases, with 12 bases between them. The CDR3 length is 16 residues. Germline assignment: CDR1 MGHRA and CDR2 YSYEKL. The CDR3 here is CASSQEPPQINEKLFF. For the CDR3, the DNA is TGCGCCAGCAGCCAAGAACCCCCACAGATTAATGAAAAACTGTTTTTT.

The V and J genes are TRBV30 and TRBJ2-3; 10 bases fit TRBD2. Germline CDR1 reads GTSNPN; CDR2 reads SVGIG (reference sequence). J gave up 6 bases and V 0 bases, and 6 bases lay outside the gene matches. There are 15 residues in the CDR3. The chain's CDR3 is CAWSVGAGGLDTQYF. Written as DNA, the CDR3 is TGTGCCTGGAGTGTTGGAGCGGGGGGGCTCGATACGCAGTATTTT.

The chain employs TRBV14 and TRBJ2-7; TRBD2 agrees at 9 bases. CDR1 and CDR2 from the germline V gene are SGHDN and FVKESK. Losses at the gene ends were 5 bases for V and 2 bases for J; bases not matched to a gene: 7. This CDR3 has 15 amino acids. The CDR3 DNA sequence: TGTGCCAGCAGCTTTGGCGGGGGGGCTCCCTACGAGCAGTACTTC. Amino acids: CASSFGGGAPYEQYF.

V gene TRBV4-1 combines with J gene TRBJ2-1; 9 bases fit TRBD2. The CDR3 has 16 residues. Germline V gene sequence: CDR1 MGHRA, CDR2 YSYEKL. J gave up 5 bases and V 0 bases, and 5 bases lay outside the gene matches. The CDR3 DNA follows: TGCGCCAGCAGCCAAGATTGGCGGGGGGGCGACAATGAGCAGTTCTTC. This sequence encodes CASSQDWRGGDNEQFF.

The chain recombines TRBV11-2 with TRBJ2-6, with no clear D. CDR1 is SGHAT and CDR2 is FQNNGV in the germline V gene. Trimming cost V 3 bases and J 0 bases, with 3 bases left between them. This CDR3 is 14 amino acids long. CDR3 sequence reads: CASSFLSGANVLTF. In DNA, the CDR3 is TGTGCCAGCAGCTTTCTCTCTGGGGCCAACGTCCTGACTTTC.

V gene TRBV5-4 combines with J gene TRBJ1-6; 7 positions agree with TRBD1. The CDR3 spans 16 residues. The J segment lost 0 bases and the V segment lost 4 bases, leaving 4 bases of the junction unmatched. Germline lookup yields CDR1 SGHNT and CDR2 YYREEE (reference sequence). CDR3 sequence (DNA): TGTGCCAGCAGCCGGGACAGAAGCTCCTATAATTCACCCCTCCACTTT. The encoded protein is CASSRDRSSYNSPLHF.

CDR3 nucleotide sequence: TGCGCCAGCAGCCAAATAATGACAGGGGTTGAAAATCAGCCCCAGCATTTT. This encodes CASSQIMTGVENQPQHF. The rearrangement uses TRBV4-1 and TRBJ1-5, with TRBD1 identical over 8 bases. V lost 2 bases to trimming and J lost 4 bases; unmatched junction nucleotides: 10. CDR1 is MGHRA, CDR2 YSYEKL, per germline. This CDR3 region has 17 residues.

The rearrangement links TRBV5-1 to TRBJ2-5; 7 bases are a match to TRBD2. CDR1 is SGHRS, CDR2 YFSETQ, per germline. CDR3 length: 14 amino acids. V lost 9 bases and J lost 5; bases outside the gene matches: 13. The chain's CDR3 is CATTTTSGMETQYF. The CDR3 DNA reads as TGCGCCACCACGACAACGAGCGGGATGGAGACCCAGTACTTC.

V usage is TRBV10-3 and J usage is TRBJ2-7, with a possible D match to TRBD1 (6 bases). Germline CDR1 ENHRY, CDR2 SYGVKD. The CDR3 totals 16 residues. V gave up 3 bases and J gave up 4 bases, with 19 bases separating them. CDR3 residues: CAISESPSGQLYEQYF. As DNA, the CDR3 is TGTGCCATCAGTGAATCCCCCTCGGGACAATTATACGAGCAGTACTTC.

This clone came up once. The chain carries TRBV4-3 and TRBJ2-3; 11 nucleotides agree with TRBD2. This CDR3 is 16 amino acids long. Germline values: CDR1 LGHNA, CDR2 YSLEER. With 0 bases clipped from V and 3 bases from J, the junction kept 2 bases outside the gene matches. The CDR3 loop is CASSQDLAGGTDTQYF. CDR3 DNA sequence: TGCGCCAGCAGCCAAGATCTAGCGGGGGGAACAGATACGCAGTATTTT.

The chain has TRBV7-8 and TRBJ1-4; D is ambiguous. The germline CDR1 and CDR2 sequences are SGHVS and FQNEAQ. This CDR3 comprises 13 residues. V was cut by 2 bases and J by 8 bases, with 9 bases left in between. The CDR3 spells CASSLSVPEKLFF. CDR3 nucleotides: TGTGCCAGCAGCTTATCGGTTCCGGAAAAACTGTTTTTT.

This clone has just one count. The chain uses TRBV14 and TRBJ2-6; 7 bases are a match to TRBD1. The junction had 8 bases not matched to a gene; V was cut back by 4 bases and J by 2 bases. CDR1 is SGHDN and CDR2 is FVKESK in the germline V gene. The CDR3 is made up of 17 amino acids. The CDR3 spells CASSLRDRYAGANVLTF. The CDR3 nucleotides read TGTGCCAGCAGCCTCCGGGACAGATACGCTGGGGCCAACGTCCTGACTTTC.

The V gene is TRBV5-6, the J gene TRBJ2-7; 9 positions match TRBD1. Germline V gene sequence: CDR1 SGHDT, CDR2 YYEEEE. This CDR3 is 16 amino acids long. V lost 3 bases, J lost 1 base, and 8 bases stayed unmatched. The CDR3 region has the DNA TGTGCCAGCAGCTCGACCGGGACAGGGCGATCCTACGAGCAGTACTTC. Translated: CASSSTGTGRSYEQYF.